This T cell receptor (beta chain) was retrieved from a study of cytomegalovirus exposure and HLA in healthy donors. Study in general: Earlier, 100 million to 120 million unique TCR beta sequences were recovered from around 180 million T cells by an analysis. The early release's HLA-typed donors yielded roughly 85 million unique TCRs.

The CDR3 spans 12 residues. CDR1 is SEHNR and CDR2 is FQNEAQ in the germline V gene (reference sequence). Remarks on this clone: At one of its ends the junction is not consistent with the germline gene, which may arise from a read error. This sample also contains other DNA sequences that code for the same CDR3.

The study ran its PCR with 60 Vbeta and 13 Jbeta primers. Here immunoSEQ multiplex PCR was the method, and the copy in TCRdb shows in-frame clones only, minus some. The sample records 140,000 to 150,000 clones, roughly 87% being singletons. The chain combines TRBV7-9 with TRBJ2-3; D not certain. The receptor was derived from a woman aged 40 to 55 in good health and CMV-seronegative. The specimen was PBMCs. CDR3 amino acids: CASSLLLDTQYF. CDR3 in DNA: TGTGCCAGTAGCTTACTTCTAGATACGCAGTATTTT. Variable domain in full (rest from reference TRBV7-9 and TRBJ2-3): DTGVSQNPRHKITKRGQNVTFRCDPISEHNRLYWYRQTLGQGPEFLTYFQNEAQLEKSRLLSDRFSAERPKGSFSTLEIQRTEQGDSAMYLCASSLLLDTQYFGPGTRLTVL.